The 26 T cell receptor beta chains below were found in one sample sequenced in a study of beta chain features in type 1 diabetes (dated by TCRdb to about 2018). Library preparation used the immunoSEQ multiplex PCR assay. All of the isolated RNA was reverse transcribed with the High Capacity cDNA Reverse Transcription Kit, so expressed TCRB transcripts were sequenced. Not all clones reach the TCRdb copy of this immuneACCESS table, which keeps in-frame sequences only. Checked studies attribute under half of the gap to unresolved V genes and leave the rest unexplained. This sample gives roughly 450,000 clones in total; roughly 10% of them show up just once. The top ten constitute 0.045% to 0.05% of the sample. What was sequenced was naive CD4+ T cells from blood. The cell subset or site label on this specimen signifies: true naive CD4+ T cells. All receptors derive from a young woman in good health.

The chain is built from TRBV6-6 and TRBJ1-1, with D unclear. The CDR3 extends over 15 amino acids. Looked up from germline, CDR1 is MNHNY and CDR2 is SVGAGI (reference sequence). Trimming stripped 0 bases from V and 2 bases from J, with 10 bases between. The CDR3 region has the DNA TGTGCCAGCAGTTACTCGCTGGACTTTAACACTGAAGCTTTCTTT. Its protein product is CASSYSLDFNTEAFF.

This clone was observed a handful of times. V and J are TRBV19 and TRBJ1-5; 7 positions match TRBD1. Looked up from germline, CDR1 is LNHDA and CDR2 is SQIVND (reference sequence). The CDR3 is made up of 14 amino acids. The V segment lost 4 bases and the J segment 3 bases; nucleotides outside the gene matches: 3. DNA for the CDR3: TGTGCCAGTAGTAAGGGACAGACCAATCAGCCCCAGCATTTT. Translated, it gives CASSKGQTNQPQHF. Using reference TRBV19 and TRBJ1-5 for the parts outside the CDR3, the full variable domain is DGGITQSPKYLFRKEGQNVTLSCEQNLNHDAMYWYRQDPGQGLRLIYYSQIVNDFQKGDIAEGYSVSREKKESFPLTVTSAQKNPTAFYLCASSKGQTNQPQHFGDGTRLSIL.

This chain links TRBV29-1 with TRBJ1-2; 7 nucleotides agree with TRBD1. With V trimmed by 2 bases and J by 3 bases, 6 bases remained unmatched. CDR3 size: 14 residues. Germline lookup yields CDR1 SQVTM and CDR2 ANQGSEA. The CDR3 protein is CSVELYRGYYGYTF. The DNA for the CDR3 is TGCAGCGTTGAACTATACAGGGGTTACTATGGCTACACCTTC.

This clone was observed a handful of times. V usage is TRBV5-6 and J usage is TRBJ2-3; D is possibly TRBD2 (6 bases). V gave up 2 bases and J gave up 3 bases, with 13 bases separating them. Per germline, CDR1 SGHDT and CDR2 YYEEEE. The CDR3 has 15 residues. Here the CDR3 DNA reads TGTGCCAGCAGCTTTCCGGGACTTTGGACAGATACGCAGTATTTT. This sequence encodes CASSFPGLWTDTQYF.

This clone was seen only a few times. The chain combines TRBV4-3 with TRBJ1-1; D remains unclear. The CDR3 totals 13 residues. Looked up from germline, CDR1 is LGHNA and CDR2 is YSLEER. The V end was cut by 3 bases, the J end by 2 bases, with 7 bases between. The CDR3, as DNA: TGCGCCAGCAGCCAGGAGATCAACACTGAAGCTTTCTTT. Its protein is CASSQEINTEAFF.

The rearrangement joins TRBV25-1 to TRBJ2-6; TRBD1 matches 8 bases. V was pared by 3 bases and J by 3 bases, with 4 bases of the junction left unmatched. The germline V gene encodes CDR1 MGHDK and CDR2 SYGVNS. The CDR3 has 16 amino acids. The CDR3 DNA follows: TGTGCCAGCAGTGAGCAGGGGGCCTTTGGGGCCAACGTCCTGACTTTC. Translation gives CASSEQGAFGANVLTF.

This clone was counted a few times. This chain connects TRBV7-2 to TRBJ2-1; D remains unclear. V was cut by 1 base and J by 2 bases, with 9 bases left in between. This CDR3 is built from 15 residues. Germline CDR1 is SGHTA and CDR2 is FQGNSA. The CDR3 DNA sequence: TGTGCCAGCAGCTTAGTCACACTCCCCTACAATGAGCAGTTCTTC. Translation: CASSLVTLPYNEQFF.

The chain is built from TRBV4-2 and TRBJ2-5; 8 nucleotides match TRBD1. J lost 0 bases, V lost 3 bases, and 0 bases had no gene match. This CDR3 region has 14 residues. Germline V lookup: CDR1 LGHNA, CDR2 YNFKEQ. The CDR3 reads CASSQGQDQETQYF. The DNA for the CDR3 is TGTGCCAGCAGCCAGGGACAGGACCAAGAGACCCAGTACTTC.

This clone appeared a few times. The chain couples TRBV7-2 to TRBJ2-4; no clear D. V was pared by 6 bases and J by 9 bases, with 18 bases between. Germline assignment: CDR1 SGHTA and CDR2 FQGNSA. CDR3 length equals 14 residues. Written as DNA, the CDR3 is TGTGCCAGCAGTCCCGATAGTGACGGTGGCATTCAGTACTTC. Its translation is CASSPDSDGGIQYF.

This clone has just a few counts. This chain uses TRBV7-2 with TRBJ2-3; 7 positions match TRBD1. Trimming cost V 0 bases and J 1 base; bases outside gene matches: 10. Germline assignment: CDR1 SGHTA and CDR2 FQGNSA. The CDR3 has 18 residues. CDR3 bases: TGTGCCAGCAGCTTAGCACTGACAGGGTCGTTCGGCACAGATACGCAGTATTTT. This encodes CASSLALTGSFGTDTQYF.

The chain joins TRBV25-1 to TRBJ2-7, with TRBD2 matching over 13 bases. V trimming: 1 base; J trimming: 6 bases; junction bases outside the gene matches: 6. Per germline, CDR1 MGHDK and CDR2 SYGVNS. The CDR3 is 16 residues long. The CDR3 sequence: CASSELSTSGRREQYF. The CDR3 DNA sequence: TGTGCCAGCAGTGAATTATCGACTAGCGGGAGGCGCGAGCAGTACTTC.

This chain links TRBV28 with TRBJ2-5, with 7 bases fitting TRBD1. CDR3 length equals 18 residues. J was trimmed by 5 bases and V by 2 bases; bases with no gene match: 17. The germline gives CDR1 MDHEN, CDR2 SYDVKM. The CDR3 protein is CASSLVGQPGAGDETQYF. The CDR3 bases are TGTGCCAGCAGTTTAGTGGGACAGCCAGGGGCGGGTGACGAGACCCAGTACTTC.

This clone was counted a few times. The V gene is TRBV4-3, the J gene TRBJ2-3; no definite D call. The germline V gene encodes CDR1 LGHNA and CDR2 YSLEER. Trimming removed 4 bases from V and 5 bases from J, with 10 bases in between. The CDR3 extends over 13 amino acids. CDR3 sequence reads: CASSPTTLDTQYF. The DNA for the CDR3 is TGCGCCAGCAGCCCGACGACCCTAGATACGCAGTATTTT.

V usage is TRBV5-1 and J usage is TRBJ2-1, with TRBD1 matching over 7 bases. The CDR3 extends over 14 amino acids. Losses at the gene ends were 4 bases for V and 5 bases for J; bases not matched to a gene: 6. Germline lookup yields CDR1 SGHRS and CDR2 YFSETQ. Written as DNA, the CDR3 is TGCGCCAGCAGCGGGGACAGACCAAACAATGAGCAGTTCTTC. Translation gives CASSGDRPNNEQFF.

This clone showed up just a few times. The chain recombines TRBV9 with TRBJ2-1; 8 nucleotides line up with TRBD1. The CDR3 spans 14 residues. V was pared by 4 bases and J by 5 bases, with 5 bases of the junction left unmatched. Per the germline V gene, CDR1 is SGDLS and CDR2 is YYNGEE. The CDR3 here is CASSPGQGDNEQFF. The CDR3 DNA reads TGTGCCAGCAGCCCTGGACAGGGTGACAATGAGCAGTTCTTC.

J is TRBJ2-5 and V is TRBV6-1; D gene uncertain. This CDR3 has 12 amino acids. Germline CDR1 reads MNHNS; CDR2 reads SASEGT. V was shortened by 5 bases and J by 5 bases, with 9 bases between the two germline ends. CDR3 protein: CASSWVGETQYF. CDR3 sequence (DNA): TGTGCCAGCAGTTGGGTTGGTGAGACCCAGTACTTC.

The chain combines TRBV5-1 with TRBJ1-5; D is unclear. This CDR3 is 15 amino acids long. Trimming took off 0 bases at V and 5 bases at J, with 12 bases between the two ends. The germline gives CDR1 SGHRS, CDR2 YFSETQ. The CDR3 loop reads CASSLVGGGDQPQHF. CDR3 sequence (DNA): TGCGCCAGCAGCTTGGTTGGCGGCGGGGATCAGCCCCAGCATTTT.

There are a few counts of this clone. V is TRBV13 and J is TRBJ2-3; TRBD2 agrees at 10 bases. With V trimmed by 5 bases and J by 6 bases, 8 bases remained unmatched. The CDR3 spans 15 residues. Germline CDR1 and CDR2: PRHDT and FYEKMQ (reference sequence). DNA of the CDR3: TGTGCCAGCAGCCTGAAGAGCGGGAGGGGCGATACGCAGTATTTT. It encodes CASSLKSGRGDTQYF.

The chain has TRBV4-3 and TRBJ2-6, with 12 bases lining up with TRBD1. Trimming removed 1 base from V and 0 bases from J; junction bases left unmatched: 1. CDR1 and CDR2 (germline): LGHNA, YSLEER. The CDR3 totals 18 residues. The CDR3 loop is CASSQGDRGPSGANVLTF. DNA of the CDR3: TGCGCCAGCAGCCAAGGGGACAGGGGGCCCTCTGGGGCCAACGTCCTGACTTTC.

The sample holds a few counts of this clone. V and J are TRBV7-6 and TRBJ2-7, with 10 bases fitting TRBD2. Germline lookup yields CDR1 SGHVS and CDR2 FNYEAQ. V was clipped by 5 bases and J by 5 bases; unmatched bases: 6. This CDR3 is 14 amino acids long. CDR3 DNA sequence: TGTGCCAGCAGCGATGCTAGCGGGAGTGACGAGCAGTACTTC. This codes for CASSDASGSDEQYF.

This clone was seen a few times. The chain joins TRBV4-3 to TRBJ2-3, with D tentatively TRBD1 (6 bases). Between the trimmed V and J ends, which lost 0 bases and 6 bases, there was a span of 19 bases. CDR1 and CDR2 from the germline V gene are LGHNA and YSLEER. This CDR3 contains 17 residues. CDR3 nucleotide sequence: TGCGCCAGCAGCCAAGAACCCGCCAGGGGCCTATCCGATACGCAGTATTTT. Protein: CASSQEPARGLSDTQYF.

This clone occurred a few times. V gene TRBV4-1 combines with J gene TRBJ1-2; D might be TRBD1 (6 bases). The germline V and J ends were trimmed by 4 bases and 8 bases, with 20 bases remaining between them. CDR3 length: 15 residues. Germline CDR1 MGHRA, CDR2 YSYEKL. CDR3 sequence: CASSPFPVQGVGYTF. Written as DNA, the CDR3 is TGCGCCAGCAGCCCGTTTCCAGTACAGGGTGTGGGCTACACCTTC.

The CDR3 sequence: CATSRVAGVGNEQFF. The CDR3 nucleotides read TGTGCCACCAGCAGAGTTGCGGGAGTAGGCAATGAGCAGTTCTTC. This rearrangement joins TRBV15 to TRBJ2-1, with 7 bases fitting TRBD2. J gave up 6 bases and V 1 base, and 6 bases lay outside the gene matches. The CDR3 spans 15 residues. CDR1 and CDR2 from the germline V gene are LNHNV and YYDKDF (reference sequence).

V usage is TRBV5-1 and J usage is TRBJ2-1, with 7 bases matching TRBD1. With V trimmed by 5 bases and J by 3 bases, 11 bases remained unmatched. This CDR3 has 16 amino acids. The germline V gene encodes CDR1 SGHRS and CDR2 YFSETQ. The CDR3 nucleotides read TGCGCCAGCAGTCGAGTACCCGGGACAGTCTACAATGAGCAGTTCTTC. It encodes CASSRVPGTVYNEQFF.

The chain is built from TRBV10-3 and TRBJ1-1; possible D gene TRBD1, 5 bases. CDR1 ENHRY and CDR2 SYGVKD come from the germline V gene. Trimming pared 6 bases from V and 4 bases from J, leaving 18 bases between. The CDR3 consists of 15 residues. CDR3 in amino acids: CAIREPGRRITEAFF. CDR3 DNA: TGTGCCATCAGGGAACCGGGACGGCGAATCACTGAAGCTTTCTTT.

The chain recombines TRBV4-2 with TRBJ1-1; D is uncertain. The germline gives CDR1 LGHNA, CDR2 YNFKEQ. This CDR3 region has 14 residues. The germline V and J ends were trimmed by 4 bases and 1 base, with 10 bases remaining between them. CDR3 residues: CASSLETRNTEAFF. The CDR3 nucleotides are TGTGCCAGCAGCCTCGAGACACGGAACACTGAAGCTTTCTTT.